What follows is one TCR beta chain and its context. What it binds is unknown. CDR1 and CDR2 from the germline V gene are KGHSH and LQKENI. CDR3 length: 16 residues. The data stem from a study of T cells expressing NK-cell markers. Using the 5' RACE reads, TCRdb records one entry per CDR3 protein without DNA. This sample lists 200,000 to 300,000 distinct CDR3 sequences; its ten largest clones have roughly 4.2%. Study-wide points: The dominant NKG2C+ clonotypes represented about 1.0-7.5% of CD8+ T cells in six donors.

Sequencing was done on a sample of blood T cells: a sorted CD56 or NKG2C T cell subset, CD4+ or CD8+ T cells, or bulk PBMC T cells (not recorded which). The rearrangement uses TRBV18 and TRBJ1-2; the TCRdb call, TRBD1, lacks DNA for checking. The TCR comes from a woman between 18 and 69 years old in good health. CDR3 residues: CASSPIDHTGQDGYTF.